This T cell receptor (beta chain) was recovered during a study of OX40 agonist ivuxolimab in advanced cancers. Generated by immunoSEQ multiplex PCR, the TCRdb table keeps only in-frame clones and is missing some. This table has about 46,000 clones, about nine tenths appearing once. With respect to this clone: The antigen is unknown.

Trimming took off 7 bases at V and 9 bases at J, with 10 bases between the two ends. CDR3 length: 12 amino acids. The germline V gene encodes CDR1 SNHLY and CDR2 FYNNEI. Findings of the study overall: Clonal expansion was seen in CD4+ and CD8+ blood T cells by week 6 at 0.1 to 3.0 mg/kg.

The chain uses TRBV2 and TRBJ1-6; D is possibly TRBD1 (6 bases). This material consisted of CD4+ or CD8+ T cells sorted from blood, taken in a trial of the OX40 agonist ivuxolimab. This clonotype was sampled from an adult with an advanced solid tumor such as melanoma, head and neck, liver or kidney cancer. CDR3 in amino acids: CASNTGFSPLHF. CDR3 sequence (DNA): TGTGCCAGCAACACAGGGTTTTCACCCCTCCACTTT.